This is a list of T cell receptor beta chains from one sample in a study of blood T cell repertoires in COVID-19. TCRdb's copy holds only in-frame clones and misses some; the assay was immunoSEQ multiplex PCR. The profile shows roughly 190,000 clones, 70% to 80% of them singletons. Source material: peripheral blood. Receptors originate from a woman between 50 and 59 years old with acute or convalescent COVID-19. Each CDR3 is given without its conserved first and last residue. The D gene is left open where the match is weak.

TRBV24-1	15	TRBD2	TRBJ2-5	ATSDPTSLGPEETQY
TRBV15	12	.	TRBJ2-7	ATSLDLIQYEQY
TRBV9	14	.	TRBJ1-3	ASSVGVTGSGNTIY
TRBV6-5	12	.	TRBJ1-5	ASSTGVQGQPQH
TRBV28	13	.	TRBJ1-2	ASSLGGRGLYGYT
TRBV19	14	TRBD2	TRBJ2-1	ASRIMPAGGPNEQF
TRBV4-3	13	TRBD1	TRBJ1-5	ASSQGTGKSQPQH
TRBV23-1	12	.	TRBJ2-7	ASSRREAPYEQY
TRBV2	14	TRBD1	TRBJ1-1	ASSARTGGLTAEAF
TRBV10-3	12	.	TRBJ2-1	AISEGGSYNEQF
TRBV2	13	TRBD1	TRBJ2-5	ASSMDRGRGETQY
TRBV14	13	.	TRBJ1-3	ASSQVHYSGNTIY
TRBV12-3/TRBV12-4	10	.	TRBJ1-2	ASSPGFYGYT
TRBV5-6	11	.	TRBJ2-7	ASSLGPSGEQY
TRBV9	13	.	TRBJ2-6	ASIRGGSGANVLT
TRBV6-5	13	.	TRBJ2-3	ASNLEGQSTDTQY
TRBV19	10	.	TRBJ1-1	ASSPGPLGAF
TRBV3-1/TRBV3-2	13	.	TRBJ1-6	ASSQVSGLNSPLH
TRBV2	14	.	TRBJ1-3	ASSERQGLGGNTIY
TRBV30	12	.	TRBJ1-5	AWSVGRGNQPQH
TRBV5-6	13	TRBD2	TRBJ2-3	ASSYGLADTDTQY
TRBV2	10	.	TRBJ2-1	ASKGMADEQF
TRBV25-1	11	.	TRBJ1-2	ASSEGQNYGYT
TRBV21-1	14	.	TRBJ2-4	ASSKVAVRGKNIQY
TRBV28	13	TRBD2	TRBJ2-7	ASSPGSGIGYEQY
TRBV2	14	TRBD2	TRBJ2-7	ASSLASGRRSYEQY
TRBV7-6	14	TRBD1	TRBJ1-6	ASSLRDREINSPLH
TRBV10-2	10	.	TRBJ2-5	ASMGTQETQY
TRBV5-1	14	.	TRBJ2-3	ASRPLTGTGTDTQY
TRBV30	12	.	TRBJ2-2	AWSVASVTGELF
TRBV28	9	.	TRBJ1-6	ASSSSSPLH
TRBV6-2/TRBV6-3	12	.	TRBJ1-1	ASSSLERGTEAF
TRBV19	10	TRBD1	TRBJ2-7	ASSRDRDEQY
TRBV19	13	TRBD1	TRBJ1-2	ASSTPGTGNYGYT
TRBV28	12	.	TRBJ1-4	ASSVAGFDEKLF
TRBV25-1	13	.	TRBJ2-4	ASSENRGSANIQY
TRBV12-3/TRBV12-4	11	.	TRBJ1-2	ASSDTRGDGYT
TRBV7-9	13	.	TRBJ1-1	ASSLGGMANTEAF
TRBV7-7	13	TRBD1	TRBJ2-2	ASRAGTGVTGELF
TRBV9	14	.	TRBJ1-6	ASSSYPGGGGSPLH
TRBV10-1	11	.	TRBJ2-2	ASGRSFTGELF
TRBV11-2	13	TRBD2	TRBJ2-7	ASSSLAGGTYEQY